Included here is one T cell receptor (beta chain) sequence, with context. This CDR3 is built from 15 residues. Trimming took 4 bases from V and 4 from J, leaving 16 bases between them. In germline, CDR1 is LGHNA, CDR2 YSLEER. This sample stems from a study of blood T cells in healthy people across ages. A sample-barcoded 5' primer and a J-beta primer mix were used in a second PCR of roughly 6 to 12 cycles. TCRdb ran MiXCR on the 5' RACE reads and lists one entry per CDR3 protein. Of around 1,800,000 distinct CDR3 sequences listed, around 42% are singletons. This chain links TRBV4-3 with TRBJ1-2, with D possibly being TRBD1 (5 bases). The TCR comes from a human donor in good health. Source material: blood. CDR3 in DNA: TGCGCCAGCAGCCCCGGGGCAGGGCACAGCTATGGCTACACCTTC. This gives the protein CASSPGAGHSYGYTF.